This note documents a single T cell receptor beta chain sequence. Source study methods: Amplification with reference gene primers provided the estimates of nucleated cell counts. The assay was immunoSEQ multiplex PCR, and TCRdb's table has in-frame clones only and misses some. V and J calls and clone size come straight from that table; D and trimming were deduced from the DNA. The data hold 150,000 to 200,000 clones, with approximately 79% observed a single time. This entry belongs to a study of blood T cell repertoires in COVID-19. Study in general: Material from acute and convalescent COVID-19 was sourced from the United States, Italy and Spain. Sample material is recorded as cDNA or gDNA derived from T cells, B-cell-depleted T cells, or PBMCs.

The V gene end was trimmed by 6 bases and the J gene end by 8 bases; junction bases not matched to a gene: 8. Germline V gene lookup returns CDR1 SQVTM and CDR2 ANQGSEA. This CDR3 is built from 13 residues. The gene calls are TRBV29-1 and TRBJ1-2; 11 positions match TRBD1. This clonotype was obtained from a man aged 50 or older who had recovered from COVID-19. The sequenced material came from peripheral blood. For the CDR3, the DNA is TGCAGCGTCCATGGACAGGGGGCGCGGGGCTACACCTTC. This translates into CSVHGQGARGYTF.